One and the same sample provided the 14 T cell receptor beta chains below, sequenced in a study of graft-versus-host responses after intestinal transplantation. Sequenced by immunoSEQ multiplex PCR; TCRdb stores in-frame clones only, minus some. The sample holds approximately 54,000 clones; 91% are singletons and the top ten take around 5.1%. The material sequenced was PBMCs, taken more than 650 days after intestinal transplant. Source of these receptors: a human patient who received an intestinal transplant, so some T cells may come from the graft donor.

This clone was recorded once. The genes are TRBV9 and TRBJ1-3, with a possible D match to TRBD1 (6 bases). Trimming took off 0 bases at V and 8 bases at J, with 9 bases between the two ends. CDR3 length: 13 amino acids. Germline CDR1 SGDLS, CDR2 YYNGEE. CDR3 sequence (DNA): TGTGCCAGCAGCGTAGAGCCAGGGGACACCATATATTTT. Residues: CASSVEPGDTIYF.

The V and J genes are TRBV7-9 and TRBJ2-7; D is unclear. Germline CDR1 reads SEHNR; CDR2 reads FQNEAQ (reference sequence). The V end lost 5 bases, the J end lost 3 bases, and 5 bases lay between the germline ends. This CDR3 is 11 amino acids long. The chain's CDR3 is CASSPVYEQYF. DNA of the CDR3: TGTGCCAGCAGCCCTGTCTACGAGCAGTACTTC.

The chain employs TRBV4-2 and TRBJ1-4; D is perhaps TRBD1 (5 bases). The CDR3 sequence is 14 residues long. Germline V CDR1 and CDR2: LGHNA, YNFKEQ. Deletions cut 1 base from V and 6 bases from J, with 9 bases between. For the CDR3, the DNA is TGTGCCAGCAGCCAAGGGTTAGGGGATGAAAAACTGTTTTTT. Protein sequence: CASSQGLGDEKLFF.

The chain employs TRBV7-3 and TRBJ2-2, with TRBD2 identical over 14 bases. The CDR3 spans 17 residues. With 3 bases clipped from V and 3 bases from J, the junction kept 3 bases outside the gene matches. The germline gives CDR1 SGHTA, CDR2 FQGTGA. In DNA form, the CDR3 reads TGTGCCAGCAGCTTGGGACTAGCGGGGGCGGACACCGGGGAGCTGTTTTTT. It encodes CASSLGLAGADTGELFF.

This clone was detected once. The J gene is TRBJ2-1, the V gene TRBV5-1, with 8 nucleotides matching TRBD1. This CDR3 has 15 amino acids. CDR1 is SGHRS, CDR2 YFSETQ, per germline. J was trimmed by 8 bases and V by 3 bases; bases with no gene match: 10. CDR3 DNA: TGCGCCAGCAGCTCTATGACAGGGGACTTTGATGAGCAGTTCTTC. It yields the protein CASSSMTGDFDEQFF. The whole variable domain, remainder taken from reference TRBV5-1 and TRBJ2-1, is KAGVTQTPRYLIKTRGQQVTLSCSPISGHRSVSWYQQTPGQGLQFLFEYFSETQRNKGNFPGRFSGRQFSNSRSEMNVSTLELGDSALYLCASSSMTGDFDEQFFGPGTRLTVL.

The V call is TRBV11-2, the J call TRBJ1-4; D gene ambiguous. Germline CDR1 reads SGHAT; CDR2 reads FQNNGV. Trimming stripped 0 bases from V and 6 bases from J, with 11 bases between. The CDR3 contains 15 residues. The CDR3 region has the DNA TGTGCCAGCAGCTTAGAGGGATCTAAAGATGAAAAACTGTTTTTT. This codes for CASSLEGSKDEKLFF.

V is TRBV30 and J is TRBJ1-3; unclear D gene. Between the trimmed V and J ends, which lost 1 base and 0 bases, there was a span of 10 bases. Per the germline V gene, CDR1 is GTSNPN and CDR2 is SVGIG (reference sequence). The CDR3 is 15 residues long. CDR3 loop: CAWSATATSGNTIYF. For the CDR3, the DNA is TGTGCCTGGAGTGCGACGGCGACCTCTGGAAACACCATATATTTT. Full variable domain (missing parts from reference TRBV30 and TRBJ1-3): SQTIHQWPATLVQPVGSPLSLECTVEGTSNPNLYWYRQAAGRGLQLLFYSVGIGQISSEVPQNLSASRPQDRQFILSSKKLLLSDSGFYLCAWSATATSGNTIYFGEGSWLTVV.

The chain combines TRBV5-4 with TRBJ2-7; D possibly corresponds to TRBD1 (5 bases). Germline CDR1 and CDR2: SGHNT and YYREEE (reference sequence). The CDR3 consists of 14 residues. V was cut by 6 bases and J by 3 bases, with 16 bases left in between. The CDR3 region is CASTPRPGLYEQYF. The CDR3, as DNA: TGTGCCAGCACCCCCCGTCCAGGGCTCTACGAGCAGTACTTC.

The rearrangement uses TRBV5-4 and TRBJ1-1; no firm D call. CDR3 length: 13 residues. CDR1 and CDR2 (germline): SGHNT, YYREEE (reference sequence). Trimming pared 5 bases from V and 4 bases from J, leaving 12 bases between. The CDR3 DNA sequence: TGTGCCAGCAGAAGGGTAGATGGCACTGAAGCTTTCTTT. Its protein product is CASRRVDGTEAFF.

The chain couples TRBV6-1 to TRBJ1-4, with D uncertain. V gave up 4 bases and J gave up 0 bases, with 9 bases separating them. This CDR3 has 15 amino acids. CDR1 is MNHNS, CDR2 SASEGT, per germline. The chain's CDR3 is CASSAWRSTNEKLFF. In DNA form, the CDR3 reads TGTGCCAGCAGTGCGTGGCGATCAACTAATGAAAAACTGTTTTTT.

V usage is TRBV19 and J usage is TRBJ2-7, with TRBD1 matching over 12 bases. With V trimmed by 5 bases and J by 1 base, 15 bases remained unmatched. Germline CDR1 LNHDA, CDR2 SQIVND (reference sequence). The CDR3 is made up of 19 amino acids. The CDR3 spells CASSPPRDRGPRISYEQYF. The CDR3 bases are TGTGCCAGTAGTCCCCCCCGGGACAGGGGGCCTCGAATATCCTACGAGCAGTACTTC.

The rearrangement joins TRBV5-1 to TRBJ2-5, with TRBD1 matching over 11 bases. The CDR3 covers 14 residues. V gave up 4 bases and J gave up 4 bases; unmatched junction bases: 3. Germline lookup yields CDR1 SGHRS and CDR2 YFSETQ. The chain's CDR3 is CASSPGTGGETQYF. CDR3 bases: TGCGCCAGCAGCCCGGGGACAGGGGGAGAGACCCAGTACTTC.

DNA for the CDR3: TGTGCCAGCAGCTTAAGGGGTGGCTACACCTTC. This translates into CASSLRGGYTF. The J gene is TRBJ1-2, the V gene TRBV5-6, with TRBD1 as a possible D gene (5 bases). This CDR3 region has 11 residues. V lost 2 bases and J 7 bases, leaving 6 bases between the germline ends. Germline CDR1 and CDR2: SGHDT and YYEEEE.

A few counts support this clone. This rearrangement joins TRBV7-3 to TRBJ2-1; no reliable D call. This CDR3 has 13 residues. Germline CDR1 SGHTA, CDR2 FQGTGA. V lost 4 bases and J 0 bases, leaving 4 bases between the germline ends. DNA of the CDR3: TGTGCCAGCAGCTGGGACTCCTACAATGAGCAGTTCTTC. This translates into CASSWDSYNEQFF.